Shown below are 7 T cell receptor beta chains from a single sample sequenced in a study of blood T cell repertoires in COVID-19. Measured with immunoSEQ multiplex PCR; TCRdb has only the in-frame clones, and not every one. The table includes 20,000 to 25,000 clones, about 87% detected once. Sequencing was carried out using peripheral blood. Receptors originate from a woman of 80 years or more with active COVID-19.

The gene calls are TRBV3-1 (or the pseudogene TRBV3-2) and TRBJ1-2, with D possibly matching TRBD1 (5 bases). The CDR3 covers 13 residues. Trimming took off 4 bases at V and 6 bases at J, with 12 bases between the two ends. CDR1 LGHDT and CDR2 YNNKEL come from the germline V gene (reference sequence). The CDR3, as DNA: TGTGCCAGCAGCCCTCAGGGAATTGATGGCTACACCTTC. It is translated as CASSPQGIDGYTF.

About this clone: At one end the junction does not follow the germline gene, possibly because of a read error. V and J are TRBV7-7 and TRBJ2-7; 8 bases map to TRBD1. This CDR3 spans 13 amino acids. Germline assignment: CDR1 SSHAT and CDR2 FNYEAQ (reference sequence). CDR3 amino acids: CASSRTGPGEQYF. The CDR3 DNA reads TGTGCTAGCAGCAGGACAGGGCCGGGCGAGCAGTACTTC. Based on the CDR3 plus reference TRBV7-7 and TRBJ2-7, the full variable domain is GAGVSQSPRYKVTKRGQDVTLRCDPISSHATLYWYQQALGQGPEFLTYFNYEAQPDKSGLPSDRFSAERPEGSISTLTIQRTEQRDSAMYRCASSRTGPGEQYFGPGTRLTVT.

This sequence joins TRBV9 and TRBJ2-1; the match to TRBD2 covers 12 bases. This CDR3 is built from 16 residues. V lost 0 bases, J lost 7 bases, and 5 bases stayed unmatched. Germline V gene data show CDR1 as SGDLS and CDR2 as YYNGEE. The CDR3, as DNA: TGTGCCAGCAGCGTAGCTAGCGGGGGGGCCGGGAATGAGCAGTTCTTC. Protein: CASSVASGGAGNEQFF.

The V and J genes are TRBV10-3 and TRBJ2-6, with 7 bases fitting TRBD2. The J segment lost 0 bases and the V segment lost 5 bases, leaving 10 bases of the junction unmatched. Germline lookup yields CDR1 ENHRY and CDR2 SYGVKD. The CDR3 sequence is 18 residues long. CDR3 protein: CAISPSAGVASGANVLTF. The CDR3 DNA sequence: TGTGCCATCAGTCCTTCGGCGGGGGTGGCCTCTGGGGCCAACGTCCTGACTTTC.

Only a few counts were recorded for this clone. V is TRBV7-9 and J is TRBJ1-2, with 8 positions matching TRBD1. V shed 5 bases and J 7 bases; nucleotides not matched to a gene: 18. Germline loops: CDR1 SEHNR, CDR2 FQNEAQ (reference sequence). The CDR3 totals 17 residues. The CDR3 sequence: CASSPSRGTGSVAGYTF. The CDR3 DNA reads TGTGCCAGCAGCCCTAGTCGGGGGACAGGATCGGTAGCTGGCTACACCTTC.

The chain carries TRBV6-5 and TRBJ1-1; 8 bases fit TRBD1. The CDR3 extends over 15 amino acids. Germline trimming cut 4 bases from V and 5 bases from J; bases unmatched to any gene: 9. Germline V CDR1 and CDR2: MNHEY, SVGAGI. CDR3 loop: CASSSRQGRETEAFF. The CDR3 DNA follows: TGTGCCAGCAGTTCGCGACAGGGGCGGGAGACTGAAGCTTTCTTT.

The chain carries TRBV6-1 and TRBJ1-2, with 8 nucleotides matching TRBD1. The CDR3 consists of 16 residues. In germline, CDR1 is MNHNS, CDR2 SASEGT. V lost 1 base and J lost 5; bases outside the gene matches: 9. DNA of the CDR3: TGTGCCAGCAGTGAAGGCCCTGGACAGGGCGGTTATGGCTACACCTTC. It specifies CASSEGPGQGGYGYTF.